A selection of T cell receptor beta chains follows, all from one sample in a study of shared clonotypes between healthy human individuals. Method: immunoSEQ multiplex PCR; TCRdb's copy keeps in-frame clones and lacks some. Among millions of clones, 85% to 95% were seen once, and the ten largest hold around 0.14%. Material: naive CD4+ T cells sorted from blood. The receptors derive from a man aged 18 to 30 in good health. Each CDR3 is given without its conserved first and last residue.

j_gene	v_gene	CDR3aa
TRBJ2-1	TRBV6-1	ASGLGAPEQF
TRBJ2-3	TRBV2	ASSETAGFTDTQY
TRBJ1-5	TRBV2	ASREGYNNQPQH
TRBJ2-1	TRBV5-1	ASSIQPSSYNEQF
TRBJ2-5	TRBV9	ASSVGLRETQY
TRBJ2-1	TRBV19	ASSIGREGGKF
TRBJ2-2	TRBV27	ASSWGQGNTGELF
TRBJ2-3	TRBV5-1	ASSLGASGNTDTQY
TRBJ2-1	TRBV19	ASSTDPQGSNEQF
TRBJ1-4	TRBV6-1	ASSPWGATNEKLF
TRBJ1-5	TRBV18	ASSPLGPGSQPQH
TRBJ2-7	TRBV29-1	SAESPGGYEQY
TRBJ1-4	TRBV2	ASSERGDEKLF
TRBJ2-2	TRBV18	ASSPDRVTGELF
TRBJ1-2	TRBV10-3	AISDSQGNYGYT
TRBJ1-2	TRBV15	ATSSGGLGPTSGGYT
TRBJ2-3	TRBV10-3	ATQSLGTDTQY
TRBJ2-5	TRBV27	ASGGWGGQETQY
TRBJ2-5	TRBV6-1	ASSELGTSGETQY
TRBJ1-1	TRBV27	ASSPSTVAYTEAF
TRBJ1-4	TRBV28	ASGTRDLNEKLF
TRBJ2-1	TRBV7-2	ASSLDGINYNEQF
TRBJ1-6	TRBV5-1	ASSFGQKNSPLH
TRBJ2-1	TRBV5-1	ASSQGSGGSYNEQF
TRBJ2-5	TRBV2	ASKPDGQHETQY
TRBJ2-2	TRBV12-5	ASGLAGKTGDKGGSIVGELF
TRBJ1-2	TRBV19	ASSIIGQGAYGYT